Presented here are 2 T cell receptor beta chains from one specimen sequenced in a study of T cell responses to AZD1222 COVID-19 vaccine. Data came from immunoSEQ multiplex PCR; TCRdb stores just in-frame clones and leaves some out. The sample carries 95,000 to 150,000 clones, more than 75% recorded once. The sequences come from peripheral blood, collected on day 0 of AZD1222 vaccination. The origin of the receptors is an adult in good health.

The V call is TRBV19, the J call TRBJ2-3; D is unresolved. Germline loops: CDR1 LNHDA, CDR2 SQIVND (reference sequence). This CDR3 spans 13 amino acids. The V end lost 1 base, the J end lost 2 bases, and 4 bases lay between the germline ends. CDR3 loop: CASSIAVTDTQYF. As DNA, the CDR3 is TGTGCCAGTAGTATAGCTGTCACAGATACGCAGTATTTT.

A single count supports this clone. The rearrangement links TRBV19 to TRBJ2-7, with 7 positions matching TRBD2. The V gene end was trimmed by 5 bases and the J gene end by 0 bases; junction bases not matched to a gene: 4. Looked up from germline, CDR1 is LNHDA and CDR2 is SQIVND (reference sequence). The CDR3 spans 14 residues. CDR3 residues: CASSPSGVSYEQYF. In nucleotides, the CDR3 is TGTGCCAGTAGTCCTAGCGGCGTCTCCTACGAGCAGTACTTC.